This paragraph reports one T cell receptor beta chain. Libraries were prepared by immunoSEQ multiplex PCR; TCRdb keeps only in-frame clonotypes and omits some of them. This table holds several thousand clones, roughly 80% found once. The time point: 2014-2015 season, 7 days after vaccination. The data stem from a study of follicular helper T cells after annual influenza vaccination. Trimming removed 4 bases from V and 5 bases from J, with 18 bases in between. CDR3 length: 15 residues. Germline loops: CDR1 SGHNT, CDR2 YYREEE (reference sequence). The sequence was obtained from an adult who received the influenza vaccine. The sample consisted of CXCR5+ CD38- circulating T follicular helper cells from blood, taken 7 days after influenza vaccination. The sample's subset: circulating Tfh, non-naive CD4+CXCR5+PD-1+ (ICOS+CD38+ or ICOS-CD38-). The J gene is TRBJ2-5, the V gene TRBV5-4, with D perhaps matching TRBD1 (6 bases). CDR3 sequence: CASSTESMRGETQYF. The CDR3 coding sequence is TGTGCCAGCAGCACGGAGAGCATGAGGGGGGAGACCCAGTACTTC.